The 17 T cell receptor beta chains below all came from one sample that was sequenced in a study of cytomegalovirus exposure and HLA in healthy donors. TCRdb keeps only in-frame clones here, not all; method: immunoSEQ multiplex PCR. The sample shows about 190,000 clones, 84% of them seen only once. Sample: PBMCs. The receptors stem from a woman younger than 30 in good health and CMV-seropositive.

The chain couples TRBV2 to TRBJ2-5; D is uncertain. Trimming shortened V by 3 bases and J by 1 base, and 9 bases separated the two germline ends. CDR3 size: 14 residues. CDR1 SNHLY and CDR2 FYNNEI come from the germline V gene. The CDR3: CASSDGRLQETQYF. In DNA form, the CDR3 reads TGTGCCAGCAGTGATGGCCGCCTCCAAGAGACCCAGTACTTC.

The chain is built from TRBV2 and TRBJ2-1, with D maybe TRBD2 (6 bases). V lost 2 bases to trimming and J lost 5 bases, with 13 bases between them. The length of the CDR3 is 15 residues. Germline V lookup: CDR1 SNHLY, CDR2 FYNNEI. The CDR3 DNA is TGTGCCAGCAGTGAATTAGCGGCGACACACAATGAGCAGTTCTTC. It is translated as CASSELAATHNEQFF. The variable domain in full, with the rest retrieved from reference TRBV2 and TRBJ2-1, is EPEVTQTPSHQVTQMGQEVILRCVPISNHLYFYWYRQILGQKVEFLVSFYNNEISEKSEIFDDQFSVERPDGSNFTLKIRSTKLEDSAMYFCASSELAATHNEQFFGPGTRLTVL.

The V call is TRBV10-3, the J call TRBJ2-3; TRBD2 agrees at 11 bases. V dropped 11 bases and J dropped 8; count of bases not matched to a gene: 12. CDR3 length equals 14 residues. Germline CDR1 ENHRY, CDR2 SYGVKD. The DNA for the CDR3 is TGTGCCGCCTCCCTAGCGGGGGGAGGTGGTACGCAGTATTTT. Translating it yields CAASLAGGGGTQYF.

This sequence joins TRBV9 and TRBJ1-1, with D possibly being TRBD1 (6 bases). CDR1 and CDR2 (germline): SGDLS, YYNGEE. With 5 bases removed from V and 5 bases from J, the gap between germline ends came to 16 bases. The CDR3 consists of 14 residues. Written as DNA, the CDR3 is TGTGCCAGCAGTGAAGTAGGGGGTGGGACTGAAGCTTTCTTT. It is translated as CASSEVGGGTEAFF.

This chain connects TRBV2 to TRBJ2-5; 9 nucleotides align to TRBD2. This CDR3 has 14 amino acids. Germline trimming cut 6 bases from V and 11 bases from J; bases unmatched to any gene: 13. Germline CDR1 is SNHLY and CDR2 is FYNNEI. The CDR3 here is CASRVIAGARRQYF. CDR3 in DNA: TGTGCCAGCAGGGTAATAGCGGGGGCCCGACGTCAGTACTTC.

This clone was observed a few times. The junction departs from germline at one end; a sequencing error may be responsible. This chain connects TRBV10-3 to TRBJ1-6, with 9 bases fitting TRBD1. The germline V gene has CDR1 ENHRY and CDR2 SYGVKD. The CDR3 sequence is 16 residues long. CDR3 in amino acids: CAINSGGTGYTSPLHF. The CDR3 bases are TGTGCCATCAACTCGGGGGGGACAGGGTATACTTCACCCCTCCACTTT.

CDR3 region: CASSSDSPSYEQYF. Written as DNA, the CDR3 is TGTGCCAGCAGTTCCGACAGTCCCAGCTACGAGCAGTACTTC. V gene TRBV7-6 combines with J gene TRBJ2-7, with TRBD1 as a possible D gene (5 bases). V was clipped by 6 bases and J by 3 bases, with 15 bases between them. The CDR3 runs 14 residues. The germline V gene encodes CDR1 SGHVS and CDR2 FNYEAQ.

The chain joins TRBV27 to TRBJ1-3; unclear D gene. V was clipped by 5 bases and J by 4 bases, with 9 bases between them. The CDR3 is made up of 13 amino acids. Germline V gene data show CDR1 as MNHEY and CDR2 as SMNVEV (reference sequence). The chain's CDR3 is CASSAYSGNTIYF. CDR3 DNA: TGTGCCAGCAGTGCCTACTCCGGAAACACCATATATTTT.

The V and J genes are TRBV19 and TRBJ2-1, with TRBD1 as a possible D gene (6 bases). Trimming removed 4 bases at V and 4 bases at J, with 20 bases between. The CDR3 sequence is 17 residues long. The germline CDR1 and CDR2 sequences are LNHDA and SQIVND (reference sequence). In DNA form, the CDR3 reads TGTGCCAGTAGTACCGCCTACAGGGAGTGTCGGTACAATGAGCAGTTCTTC. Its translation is CASSTAYRECRYNEQFF.

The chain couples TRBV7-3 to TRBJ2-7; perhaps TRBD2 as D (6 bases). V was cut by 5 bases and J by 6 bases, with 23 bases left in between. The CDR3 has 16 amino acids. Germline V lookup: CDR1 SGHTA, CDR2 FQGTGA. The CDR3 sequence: CASSPIRTGDLSEQYF. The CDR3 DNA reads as TGTGCCAGCAGCCCCATCCGGACGGGAGACCTCTCCGAGCAGTACTTC.

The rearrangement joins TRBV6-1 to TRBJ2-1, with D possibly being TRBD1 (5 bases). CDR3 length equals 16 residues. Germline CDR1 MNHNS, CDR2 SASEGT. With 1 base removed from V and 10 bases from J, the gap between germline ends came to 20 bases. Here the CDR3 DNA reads TGTGCCAGCAGTGAAGTAACAGGAGTGCCCCAATTGGAGCAGTTCTTC. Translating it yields CASSEVTGVPQLEQFF.

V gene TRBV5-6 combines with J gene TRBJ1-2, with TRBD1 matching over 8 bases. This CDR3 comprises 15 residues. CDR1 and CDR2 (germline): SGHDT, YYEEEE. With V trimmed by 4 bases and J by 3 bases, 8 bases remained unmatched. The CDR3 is CASSRGQDRDYGYTF. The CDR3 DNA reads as TGTGCCAGCAGCCGCGGACAGGACAGGGACTATGGCTACACCTTC.

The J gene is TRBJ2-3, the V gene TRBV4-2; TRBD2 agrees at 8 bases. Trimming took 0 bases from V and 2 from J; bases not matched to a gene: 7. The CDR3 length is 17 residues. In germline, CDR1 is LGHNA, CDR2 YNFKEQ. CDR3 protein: CASSQEGAGGPTDTQYF. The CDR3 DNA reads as TGTGCCAGCAGCCAAGAAGGGGCGGGGGGTCCCACAGATACGCAGTATTTT.

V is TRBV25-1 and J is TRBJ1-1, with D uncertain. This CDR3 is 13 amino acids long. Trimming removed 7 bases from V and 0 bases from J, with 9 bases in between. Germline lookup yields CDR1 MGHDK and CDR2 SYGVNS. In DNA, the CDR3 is TGTGCCAGCAAGATCGTAGTGAACACTGAAGCTTTCTTT. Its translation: CASKIVVNTEAFF. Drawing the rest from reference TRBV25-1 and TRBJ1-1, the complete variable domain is EADIYQTPRYLVIGTGKKITLECSQTMGHDKMYWYQQDPGMELHLIHYSYGVNSTEKGDLSSESTVSRIRTEHFPLTLESARPSHTSQYLCASKIVVNTEAFFGQGTRLTVV.

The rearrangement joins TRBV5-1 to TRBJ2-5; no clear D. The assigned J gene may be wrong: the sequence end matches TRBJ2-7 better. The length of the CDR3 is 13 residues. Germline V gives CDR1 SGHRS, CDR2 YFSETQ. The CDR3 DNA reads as TGCGCCAGCAGCCCACAAGGTAACTACGAGCAGTACTTC. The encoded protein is CASSPQGNYEQYF.

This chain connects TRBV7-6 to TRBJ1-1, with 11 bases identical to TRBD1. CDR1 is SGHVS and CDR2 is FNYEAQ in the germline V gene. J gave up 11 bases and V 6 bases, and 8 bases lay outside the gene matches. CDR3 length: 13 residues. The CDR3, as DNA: TGTGCCAGCAGGATCGGACAGGGGGCTTTCGCTTTCTTT. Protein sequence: CASRIGQGAFAFF.

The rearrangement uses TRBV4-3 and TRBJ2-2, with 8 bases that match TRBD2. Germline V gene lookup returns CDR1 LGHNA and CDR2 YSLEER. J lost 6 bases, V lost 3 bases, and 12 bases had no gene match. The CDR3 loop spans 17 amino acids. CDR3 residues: CASSQEGGLVKAGELFF. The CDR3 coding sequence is TGCGCCAGCAGCCAGGAGGGGGGACTAGTGAAGGCCGGGGAGCTGTTTTTT.